The TCR beta chain under discussion was sequenced for a study of blood T cell repertoires in COVID-19. CDR3 length: 17 amino acids. Trimming stripped 0 bases from V and 0 bases from J, with 10 bases between. Germline CDR1 SGHKS, CDR2 YYEKEE (reference sequence). Measured with immunoSEQ multiplex PCR; TCRdb has only the in-frame clones, and not every one. Here the sample spans approximately 140,000 clones, 84% being singletons. The receptor was derived from a woman aged 80 or older with acute or convalescent COVID-19. The specimen was peripheral blood. The chain combines TRBV5-5 with TRBJ2-6; D might be TRBD2 (6 bases). In nucleotides, the CDR3 is TGTGCCAGCAGCTTGGCACTGGGGGGCTCTGGGGCCAACGTCCTGACTTTC. Its translation is CASSLALGGSGANVLTF.